This T cell receptor (beta chain) was identified during a study of Tregs in tolerant kidney transplant recipients. Points on this clone: The antigen remains undetermined. The missing CDR3 end, 3 residues past where the read stops, is filled in from the germline J gene.

Study results and caveats: Biological reproducibility was not directly addressed, but technical replication error appeared minimal. Some patients' samples used different primers over time, so nucleotide sequences weren't comparable. In tolerant patients, donor-specific Tregs outgrew total Tregs, suggesting antigen-driven expansion. The most relevant donor-specific Treg TCRbeta repertoire apparently came from expansion with activated donor B cells.

Sequencing was performed with immunoSEQ multiplex PCR; in TCRdb, only in-frame clones are kept and a portion is missing. The data include roughly 50,000 clones; the top ten clones carry approximately 0.78%. The CDR3 totals 16 residues. The germline CDR1 and CDR2 sequences are LNHDA and SQIVND (reference sequence). The V gene lost 5 bases and the J gene lost 0 bases, with 14 bases spanning the gap. The TCR was taken from a human donor who received a combined kidney and bone marrow transplant. V usage is TRBV19 and J usage is TRBJ1-5; the D is unclear. The sample was CD4+ T cells from blood, taken before the transplant. Incomplete CDR3 DNA: TGTGCCAGTAGTCCGACACGAACTTATAGCAATCAGCCC. Protein: CASSPTRTYSNQP. In full, the CDR3 reads CASSPTRTYSNQPQHF.